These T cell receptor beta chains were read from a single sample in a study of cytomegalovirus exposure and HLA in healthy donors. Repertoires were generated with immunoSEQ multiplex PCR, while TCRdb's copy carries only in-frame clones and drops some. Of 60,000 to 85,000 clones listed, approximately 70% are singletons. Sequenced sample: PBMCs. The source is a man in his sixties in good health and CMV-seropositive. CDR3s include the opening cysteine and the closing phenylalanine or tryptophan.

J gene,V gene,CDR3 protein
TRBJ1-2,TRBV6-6,CASSLTSPREHYGYTF
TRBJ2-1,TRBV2,CASRRGRYNEQFF
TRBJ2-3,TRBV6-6,CASSTGGPSTDTQYF
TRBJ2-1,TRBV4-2,CASSRRTGEGVEAGYNEQFF
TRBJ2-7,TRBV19,CASSITGASNYEQYF
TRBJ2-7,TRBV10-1,CASSEMGASEQYF
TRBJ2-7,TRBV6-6,CASSLDSYEQYF
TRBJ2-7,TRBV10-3,CATHPGGSAYEQYF
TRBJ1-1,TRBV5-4,CASSLSENTEAFF
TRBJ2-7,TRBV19,CASSIHGTEAYEQYF
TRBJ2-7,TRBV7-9,CASSVPSASGSYEQYF
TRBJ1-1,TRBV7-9,CSSSLARGGGLNTEAFF
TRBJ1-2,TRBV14,CASSRTGGNGYTF
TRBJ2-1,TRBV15,CATSRAGESEQFF
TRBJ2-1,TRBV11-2,CASSSPFPGSGLTHNEQFF
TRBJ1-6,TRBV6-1,CASNLGQGGSPLHF
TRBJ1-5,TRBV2,CANSGEGGTQPQHF
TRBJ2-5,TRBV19,CASRIGTDQETQYF
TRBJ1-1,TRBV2,CASSEAPPGQALEAFF
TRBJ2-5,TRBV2,CASSKREEGETQYF
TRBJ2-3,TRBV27,CASSFLAGNTDTQYF
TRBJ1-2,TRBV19,CATPYSLDRGYGYTF
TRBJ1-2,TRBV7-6,CASSLNEGEGYGYTF
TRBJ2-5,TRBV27,CASSLGTGVPETQYF
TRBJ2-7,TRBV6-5,CASSYLGGLSYEQYF
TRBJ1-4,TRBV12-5,CASGLGRQKGSEKLFF
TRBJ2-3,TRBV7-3,CASSLAEGRPDTQYF
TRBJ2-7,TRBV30,CAWSPPGQDRTYEQYF
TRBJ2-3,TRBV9,CASSGGQGALDTQYF
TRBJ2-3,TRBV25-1,CASSESPTDTQYF
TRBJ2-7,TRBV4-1,CASSPGYEQYF
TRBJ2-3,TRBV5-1,CASSLGGLGAPDTQYF
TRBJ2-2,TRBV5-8,CASSRGTYTGELFF
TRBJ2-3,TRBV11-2,CASGFGGATDTQYF
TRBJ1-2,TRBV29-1,CSVSRDTSNYGYTF
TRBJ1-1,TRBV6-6,CASSRTANTEAFF
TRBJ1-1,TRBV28,CASRIMNTEAFF
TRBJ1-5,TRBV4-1,CASSQVVTGDQPQHF
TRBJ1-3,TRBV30,CAWSETGAGNTIYF
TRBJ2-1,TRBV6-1,CASTGLAGDYNEQFF
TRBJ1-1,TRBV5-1,CASSFAGSEAFF
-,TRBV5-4,CASSLGGGATYEQYF
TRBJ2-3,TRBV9,CASGVRAGGTDTQYF
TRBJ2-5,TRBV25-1,CASSAPGARAPQETQYF
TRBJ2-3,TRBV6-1,CASSEGLASADTQYF
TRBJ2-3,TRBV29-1,CSVDGGSSDTQYF
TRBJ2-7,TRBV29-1,CSVEGPLSYEQYF
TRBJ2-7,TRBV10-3,CAIRSSPGSYEQYF
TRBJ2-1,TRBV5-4,CASSPGTSGSGEQFF
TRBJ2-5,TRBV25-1,CASSAGQASGETQYF
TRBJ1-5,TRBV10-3,CAISPQGANQPQHF
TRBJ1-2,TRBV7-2,CASSLDRFTPANYGYTF
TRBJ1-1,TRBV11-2,CASSFFPAGTGTSEAFF
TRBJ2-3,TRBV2,CASTSPDRTSTDTQYF
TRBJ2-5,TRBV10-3,CAISEQIQETQYF